The rows below give T cell receptor beta chains drawn from one sample of a study of T cell changes during pregnancy in multiple sclerosis. Sequencing was performed with immunoSEQ multiplex PCR; in TCRdb, only in-frame clones are kept and a portion is missing. The sample carries around 96,000 clones, 85% to 95% recorded once. Specimen: peripheral blood, collected after pregnancy. The source is a female donor in good health, enrolled as a control in a pregnancy study. CDR3s include the opening cysteine and the closing phenylalanine or tryptophan. D genes are given only for firm matches. A row's size may be missing; if present it is once, few, many or a size class.

size	V	J	D	CDR3	DNA
few	TRBV6-4	TRBJ1-1	.	CASSDLGTRAFF	TGTGCCAGCAGTGACTTGGGGACTCGAGCTTTCTTT
.	TRBV13	TRBJ2-7	TRBD2	CASSRTSGGDEQYF	TGTGCCAGCAGCCGGACTAGCGGAGGGGACGAGCAGTACTTC
.	TRBV29-1	TRBJ1-1	TRBD1	CSVATGTGSLYEAFF	TGCAGCGTCGCCACGGGGACAGGGTCCTTGTATGAAGCTTTCTTT
.	TRBV5-4	TRBJ1-1	.	CASSPKVAGLGEAFF	TGTGCCAGCAGCCCAAAGGTCGCAGGGTTAGGTGAAGCTTTCTTT
.	TRBV7-9	TRBJ2-7	TRBD2	CASSHWTSGNEQYF	TGTGCCAGCAGCCATTGGACTAGCGGGAACGAGCAGTACTTC
.	TRBV5-6	TRBJ2-6	.	CASSLAAAPTGANVLTF	TGTGCCAGCAGCTTGGCGGCGGCCCCCACTGGGGCCAACGTCCTGACTTTC
.	TRBV19	TRBJ1-3	.	CASSWAISRTGNTIYF	TGTGCCAGTAGTTGGGCCATCTCTCGGACTGGAAACACCATATATTTT
many	TRBV28	TRBJ2-2	TRBD1	CASSLGDRDTGELFF	TGTGCCAGCAGTTTGGGAGACAGGGACACCGGGGAGCTGTTTTTT
once	TRBV2	TRBJ2-5	.	CASSTEYQETQYF	TGTGCCAGCAGCACAGAGTACCAAGAGACCCAGTACTTC
once	TRBV6-1	TRBJ1-5	.	CASSETGRNQPQHF	TGTGCCAGCAGTGAGACAGGACGCAATCAGCCCCAGCATTTT
few	TRBV19	TRBJ1-2	.	CASTKNTGMGRGYTF	TGTGCCAGTACCAAAAACACAGGGATGGGCCGTGGCTACACCTTC
few	TRBV25-1	TRBJ1-1	TRBD1	CASSEMTGTYTEAFF	TGTGCCAGCAGTGAGATGACAGGGACTTACACTGAAGCTTTCTTT
.	TRBV15	TRBJ2-1	TRBD2	CATSRGGTSGYNEQFF	TGTGCCACCAGCAGAGGGGGGACTAGCGGTTACAATGAGCAGTTCTTC
.	TRBV21-1	TRBJ2-3	.	CASSKTLEIERNPTDTQYF	TGTGCCAGCAGCAAAACGCTCGAAATCGAGCGGAACCCCACAGATACGCAGTATTTT
.	TRBV28	TRBJ1-1	TRBD1	CASRPTGGAYTEAFF	TGTGCCAGCAGACCGACAGGGGGCGCGTACACTGAAGCTTTCTTT
.	TRBV6-1	TRBJ2-1	.	CASSDRLNEQFF	TGTGCCAGCAGTGACAGGCTCAATGAGCAGTTCTTC
.	TRBV19	TRBJ2-7	TRBD2	CASSLTSGNYEQYF	TGTGCCAGTAGCTTGACTAGCGGGAACTACGAGCAGTACTTC
.	TRBV5-6	TRBJ2-2	TRBD2	CASSLGPGGREELFF	TGTGCCAGCAGCTTGGGGCCGGGAGGGCGCGAGGAGCTGTTTTTT
.	TRBV6-1	TRBJ1-5	TRBD1	CASSRTGEQPQHF	TGTGCCAGCAGCAGGACAGGGGAACAGCCCCAGCATTTT